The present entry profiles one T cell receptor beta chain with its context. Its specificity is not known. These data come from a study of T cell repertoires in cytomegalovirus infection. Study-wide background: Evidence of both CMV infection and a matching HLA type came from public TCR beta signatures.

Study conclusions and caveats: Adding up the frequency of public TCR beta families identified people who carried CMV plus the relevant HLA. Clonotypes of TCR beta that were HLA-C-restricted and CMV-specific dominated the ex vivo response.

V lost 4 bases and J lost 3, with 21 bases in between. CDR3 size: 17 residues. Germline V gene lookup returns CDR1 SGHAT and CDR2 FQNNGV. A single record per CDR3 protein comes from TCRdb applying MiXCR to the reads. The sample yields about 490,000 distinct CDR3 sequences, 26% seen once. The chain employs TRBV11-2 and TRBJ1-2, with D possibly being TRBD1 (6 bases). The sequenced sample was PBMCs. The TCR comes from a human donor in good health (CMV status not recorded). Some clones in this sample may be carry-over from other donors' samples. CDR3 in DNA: TGTGCCAGCAGCTCTGTTAGGGGAGCGACAGGCGACTATGGCTACACCTTC. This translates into CASSSVRGATGDYGYTF.